The 21 T cell receptor beta chains presented below share a single source sample, sequenced in a study of blood T cell repertoires in COVID-19. Libraries were prepared by immunoSEQ multiplex PCR; TCRdb keeps only in-frame clonotypes and omits some of them. The sample includes around 100,000 clones, approximately 80% of them seen just once. The sample was peripheral blood. Receptors originate from a woman aged 70-85 years with acute or convalescent COVID-19.

The chain has TRBV7-9 and TRBJ2-7; 12 positions agree with TRBD2. The CDR3 sequence is 16 residues long. The germline CDR1 and CDR2 sequences are SEHNR and FQNEAQ (reference sequence). V dropped 0 bases and J dropped 5; count of bases not matched to a gene: 5. CDR3 sequence: CASSLAGLAGSNEQYF. CDR3 DNA sequence: TGTGCCAGCAGCTTAGCGGGACTAGCGGGTTCCAACGAGCAGTACTTC.

This chain uses TRBV6-1 with TRBJ1-6, with D tentatively TRBD1 (6 bases). The CDR3 runs 13 residues. The germline V gene has CDR1 MNHNS and CDR2 SASEGT. V was clipped by 1 base and J by 9 bases, with 7 bases between them. This CDR3 is CASSEGTVSPLHF. The CDR3, as DNA: TGTGCCAGCAGTGAAGGGACAGTTTCACCCCTCCACTTT.

This clone was counted once. The CDR3 DNA reads TGTGCCAGCTCACCCCGACTAGCGGGGAACTACGAGCAGTACTTC. Its protein is CASSPRLAGNYEQYF. The chain is built from TRBV18 and TRBJ2-7; TRBD2 aligns across 11 bases. CDR1 and CDR2 (germline): KGHSH, LQKENI. The CDR3 contains 15 residues. Trimming cost V 3 bases and J 3 bases; bases outside gene matches: 4.

The V call is TRBV12-5, the J call TRBJ1-6, with 7 bases matching TRBD1. CDR1 is LGHNT and CDR2 is FRNRAP in the germline V gene. The CDR3 covers 14 residues. V gave up 10 bases and J gave up 5 bases; unmatched junction bases: 8. CDR3 DNA sequence: TGTGCTACCGGGAGGGACAGCCATAATTCACCCCTCCACTTT. Protein sequence: CATGRDSHNSPLHF.

The rearrangement joins TRBV4-2 to TRBJ2-1, with D perhaps TRBD2 (6 bases). The CDR3 extends over 15 amino acids. Between the trimmed V and J ends, which lost 0 bases and 7 bases, there was a span of 13 bases. Germline V gives CDR1 LGHNA, CDR2 YNFKEQ. CDR3 DNA: TGTGCCAGCAGCCAAGATGGCCTAGCGAAAAATGAGCAGTTCTTC. This translates into CASSQDGLAKNEQFF.

The J gene is TRBJ2-2, the V gene TRBV6-4, with 9 nucleotides matching TRBD1. The J segment lost 2 bases and the V segment lost 3 bases, leaving 13 bases of the junction unmatched. The CDR3 runs to 19 residues. CDR1 and CDR2 (germline): MRHNA, SNTAGT. The CDR3 sequence is CASSDSPGQGKANTGELFF. The CDR3 DNA reads as TGTGCCAGCAGTGATTCACCGGGACAGGGTAAGGCCAACACCGGGGAGCTGTTTTTT.

V gene TRBV10-2 combines with J gene TRBJ1-1, with 9 bases identical to TRBD1. The CDR3 loop spans 14 amino acids. The germline CDR1 and CDR2 sequences are WSHSY and SAAADI. J lost 4 bases, V lost 10 bases, and 10 bases had no gene match. Here the CDR3 DNA reads TGCGCCAACAAGTACAGGGGGCAAGTCACTGAAGCTTTCTTT. Protein sequence: CANKYRGQVTEAFF.

DNA for the CDR3: TGCAGCGCCGCCGGGTTCACCTACAATGAGCAGTTCTTC. Translating gives CSAAGFTYNEQFF. V is TRBV29-1 and J is TRBJ2-1; D not resolved. The CDR3 consists of 13 residues. The V gene's germline CDR1 is SQVTM and CDR2 ANQGSEA. Deletions cut 7 bases from V and 2 bases from J, with 12 bases between.

This chain links TRBV19 with TRBJ2-2, with 8 bases aligning to TRBD1. This CDR3 has 17 amino acids. Germline V gene sequence: CDR1 LNHDA, CDR2 SQIVND (reference sequence). With V trimmed by 6 bases and J by 2 bases, 11 bases remained unmatched. The CDR3 nucleotides are TGTGCCAGTAGGTTCCTGACCGGGACAGGAAACACCGGGGAGCTGTTTTTT. It codes for CASRFLTGTGNTGELFF.

The rearrangement uses TRBV29-1 and TRBJ1-2, with unresolved D. Trimming shortened V by 0 bases and J by 4 bases, and 6 bases separated the two germline ends. The CDR3 length is 12 residues. Germline CDR1 SQVTM, CDR2 ANQGSEA. Here the CDR3 DNA reads TGCAGCGTTGAAGATCAGGTCTATGGCTACACCTTC. Encoded protein: CSVEDQVYGYTF. The full variable domain, completed using reference TRBV29-1 and TRBJ1-2, is SAVISQKPSRDICQRGTSLTIQCQVDSQVTMMFWYRQQPGQSLTLIATANQGSEATYESGFVIDKFPISRPNLTFSTLTVSNMSPEDSSIYLCSVEDQVYGYTFGSGTRLTVV.

In its sample, this clone was seen once. CDR3 sequence: CASSLAAGLGETQYF. The CDR3 DNA sequence: TGTGCCAGCAGCTTAGCCGCAGGGCTAGGCGAGACCCAGTACTTC. This chain links TRBV7-9 with TRBJ2-5, with a possible D match to TRBD1 (5 bases). Trimming left V 0 bases short and J 5 bases short, with 13 bases between. The CDR3 contains 15 residues. Germline assignment: CDR1 SEHNR and CDR2 FQNEAQ (reference sequence).

This clone appeared once. This chain uses TRBV4-2 with TRBJ2-2; the D is unclear. The ends were cut back, 0 bases at V and 3 bases at J, with 5 bases in the middle. Germline V gene lookup returns CDR1 LGHNA and CDR2 YNFKEQ. CDR3 size: 14 residues. The CDR3 nucleotides read TGTGCCAGCAGCCAAGAACAAGACACCGGGGAGCTGTTTTTT. It yields the protein CASSQEQDTGELFF.

This rearrangement joins TRBV4-2 to TRBJ2-1; the match to TRBD2 covers 11 bases. The CDR3 extends over 14 amino acids. V was pared by 1 base and J by 7 bases, with 0 bases of the junction left unmatched. Germline V gene sequence: CDR1 LGHNA, CDR2 YNFKEQ. The CDR3 region is CASSQGLAGNEQFF. CDR3 DNA: TGTGCCAGCAGCCAAGGACTAGCGGGGAATGAGCAGTTCTTC.

This clone was seen a few times. The chain has TRBV5-6 and TRBJ1-5; 8 bases fit TRBD1. Germline assignment: CDR1 SGHDT and CDR2 YYEEEE. V was pared by 2 bases and J by 0 bases, with 7 bases of the junction left unmatched. The CDR3 consists of 17 residues. The CDR3 protein is CASSLTGTGFSNQPQHF. As DNA, the CDR3 is TGTGCCAGCAGCTTAACTGGGACAGGTTTTAGCAATCAGCCCCAGCATTTT.

In nucleotides, the CDR3 is TGTGCCAGCAGTCTGGGACAGTTAAATCAGCCCCAGCATTTT. This codes for CASSLGQLNQPQHF. J is TRBJ1-5 and V is TRBV6-5, with TRBD1 identical over 7 bases. The CDR3 totals 14 residues. V shed 5 bases, J shed 4 bases, and the junction held 5 bases outside the gene matches. Germline CDR1 and CDR2: MNHEY and SVGAGI.

In this sample, this clone turned up once. The chain links TRBV6-5 to TRBJ1-1; D ambiguous. V lost 4 bases to trimming and J lost 1 base, with 13 bases between them. Per the germline V gene, CDR1 is MNHEY and CDR2 is SVGAGI. The CDR3 totals 15 residues. The CDR3 nucleotides are TGTGCCAGCAGTTCCGATCGGGGAGGGAACACTGAAGCTTTCTTT. Encoded protein: CASSSDRGGNTEAFF.

This chain links TRBV19 with TRBJ1-5; 7 bases are shared with TRBD1. In germline, CDR1 is LNHDA, CDR2 SQIVND (reference sequence). V shed 7 bases, J shed 4 bases, and the junction held 13 bases outside the gene matches. The CDR3 sequence is 16 residues long. The CDR3 DNA reads TGTGCCAGTAAAAATGTCGCAGGGGGAAGTAATCAGCCCCAGCATTTT. Its protein product is CASKNVAGGSNQPQHF.

V gene TRBV11-2 combines with J gene TRBJ2-3, with a weak D call TRBD2 (5 bases). The V gene lost 2 bases and the J gene lost 0 bases, with 15 bases spanning the gap. Per germline, CDR1 SGHAT and CDR2 FQNNGV. The CDR3 sequence is 17 residues long. This CDR3 is CASSLRIGAGSTDTQYF. The DNA of the CDR3 is TGTGCCAGCAGCTTAAGGATCGGCGCGGGTAGCACAGATACGCAGTATTTT.

The sample holds one count of this clone. The chain is built from TRBV3-1 (or the pseudogene TRBV3-2) and TRBJ1-2; 7 nucleotides line up with TRBD1. V was clipped by 4 bases and J by 3 bases; unmatched bases: 2. The V gene's germline CDR1 is LGHDT and CDR2 YNNKEL (reference sequence). The CDR3 covers 13 residues. The CDR3 loop reads CASSPGQYYGYTF. The CDR3 region has the DNA TGTGCCAGCAGCCCGGGACAGTACTATGGCTACACCTTC.

The rearrangement uses TRBV5-1 and TRBJ2-2, with 10 bases lining up with TRBD2. Germline V lookup: CDR1 SGHRS, CDR2 YFSETQ. Unmatched junction bases numbered 6, after V lost 7 bases and J lost 6 bases. The CDR3 extends over 14 amino acids. In DNA, the CDR3 is TGCGCCAGCGGGCGGACTAGCGGACCCGGGGAGCTGTTTTTT. Residues: CASGRTSGPGELFF.

V usage is TRBV10-1 and J usage is TRBJ1-6; D unclear. The CDR3 length is 13 residues. The V end lost 5 bases, the J end lost 9 bases, and 11 bases lay between the germline ends. Germline CDR1 is WNHNN and CDR2 is SYGVQD (reference sequence). CDR3 sequence (DNA): TGCGCCAGCAGTCACGGGGATGGTTCACCCCTCCACTTT. It encodes CASSHGDGSPLHF.